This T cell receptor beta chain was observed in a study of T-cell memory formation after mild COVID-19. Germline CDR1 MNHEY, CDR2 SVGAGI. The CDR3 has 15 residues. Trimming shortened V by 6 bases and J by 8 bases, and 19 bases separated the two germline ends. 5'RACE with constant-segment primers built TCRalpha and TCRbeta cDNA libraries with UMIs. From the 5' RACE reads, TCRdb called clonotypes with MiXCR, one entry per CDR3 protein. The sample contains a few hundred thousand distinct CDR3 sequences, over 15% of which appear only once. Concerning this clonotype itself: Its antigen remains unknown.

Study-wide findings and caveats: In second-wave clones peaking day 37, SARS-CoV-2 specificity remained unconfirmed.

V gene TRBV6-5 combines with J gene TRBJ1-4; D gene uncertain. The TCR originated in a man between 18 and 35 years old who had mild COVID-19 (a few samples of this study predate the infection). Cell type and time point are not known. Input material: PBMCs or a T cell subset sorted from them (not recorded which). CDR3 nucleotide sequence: TGTGCCAGCAGCCGGGAGGGAATGGTTCAGGAAAAACTGTTTTTT. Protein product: CASSREGMVQEKLFF.